A selection of T cell receptor beta chains follows, all from one sample in a study of blood T cells in healthy people across ages. TCRdb fed the 5' RACE reads into MiXCR, producing one record per CDR3 protein. In the table there are around 940,000 distinct CDR3 sequences, roughly 50% of which are singletons. Material: blood. Receptors originate from a woman in her sixties or seventies in good health. The CDR3 runs from the conserved cysteine through the conserved F or W. The order of the fields is J gene, CDR3 length, D gene, clone size, V gene, CDR3 protein, CDR3 DNA. D genes are given only for firm matches. Rows give clone size only sometimes, using once, few, many, or a class for an expanded clone.

TRBJ2-4 17 NA NA TRBV28 CASSPPGTPVSKNIQYF TGTGCCAGCAGCCCCCCCGGGACACCAGTCTCCAAAAACATTCAGTACTTC
TRBJ2-1 12 NA NA TRBV29-1 CSVGALSNKQFF TGCAGCGTTGGGGCTCTGAGCAATAAGCAGTTCTTC
TRBJ2-5 15 TRBD2 NA TRBV14 CASSVLGLAGAEQYF TGTGCCAGCAGCGTACTGGGACTAGCGGGAGCTGAGCAGTACTTC
TRBJ2-7 15 NA few TRBV4-2 CASSQDQGASYEQYF TGTGCCAGCAGCCAAGATCAAGGGGCCTCCTACGAGCAGTACTTC
TRBJ2-3 17 NA few TRBV2 CASSEALPAVRADTQYF TGTGCCAGCAGTGAAGCGCTTCCAGCGGTCAGGGCAGATACGCAGTATTTT
TRBJ2-4 19 TRBD2 few TRBV7-2 CASSTFSGTSGSLKNIQYF TGTGCCAGCAGCACCTTTTCCGGGACTAGCGGGAGCCTTAAAAACATTCAGTACTTC
TRBJ1-1 15 NA NA TRBV5-6 CASSLRGVGNTEAFF TGTGCCAGCAGCTTGCGGGGGGTCGGGAACACTGAAGCTTTCTTT
TRBJ2-7 15 TRBD1 NA TRBV28 CASNPGQPRSYEQYF TGTGCCAGCAACCCGGGACAGCCCCGCTCCTACGAGCAGTACTTC
TRBJ2-5 13 NA few TRBV12-3/TRBV12-4 CASSPGSWTEQYF TGTGCCAGCAGTCCCGGTTCTTGGACAGAGCAGTACTTC
TRBJ2-7 11 NA many TRBV29-1 CSATGYYEQYF TGCAGCGCAACAGGTTATTACGAGCAGTACTTC
TRBJ2-1 15 TRBD1 few TRBV4-1 CASSQGQGGVYEQFF TGCGCCAGCAGCCAAGGACAGGGGGGTGTCTATGAGCAGTTCTTC
TRBJ2-5 14 NA NA TRBV6-2/TRBV6-3 CASSYSMGPVTQYF TGTGCCAGCAGTTACTCGATGGGGCCCGTGACCCAGTACTTC
TRBJ2-3 15 NA few TRBV6-1 CASSEQEVHANTQYF TGTGCCAGCAGTGAACAGGAAGTCCACGCGAATACGCAGTATTTT
TRBJ1-1 16 NA NA TRBV25-1 CASSRRDTGFGTEAFF TGTGCCAGCAGCCGACGAGATACAGGGTTTGGCACTGAAGCTTTCTTT
TRBJ2-1 17 TRBD2 many TRBV20-1 CSALGLAGGSSYNEQFF TGCAGTGCCCTGGGACTAGCGGGAGGAAGCTCCTACAATGAGCAGTTCTTC
TRBJ1-2 14 TRBD1 NA TRBV12-3/TRBV12-4 CASSTGGANYGYTF TGTGCCAGCAGTACAGGGGGCGCAAACTATGGCTACACTTTC
TRBJ2-7 15 NA NA TRBV11-2 CASSLEGTYGEQQYF TGTGCCAGCAGCTTAGAGGGGACTTACGGTGAGCAGCAGTACTTC
TRBJ2-7 13 NA NA TRBV6-2/TRBV6-3 CASSTEKYNEQYF TGTGCCAGCAGCACTGAAAAGTACAATGAGCAGTACTTC
TRBJ2-5 13 NA few TRBV11-1 CASSPQRQETQYF TGTGCCAGCAGTCCCCAGAGACAAGAGACCCAGTACTTC
TRBJ2-7 15 TRBD2 NA TRBV6-1 CASSEESGGLHEQYF TGTGCCAGCAGTGAGGAGAGCGGGGGTCTTCACGAGCAGTACTTC
TRBJ2-5 15 TRBD1 NA TRBV5-6 CASSLGQGAQKTQYF TGTGCCAGCAGCTTGGGTCAGGGGGCCCAAAAGACCCAGTACTTC
TRBJ1-6 14 NA NA TRBV4-3 CASSLHAGGSPLHF TGCGCCAGCAGCCTACACGCGGGGGGTTCACCCCTCCACTTT
TRBJ2-7 13 NA NA TRBV6-6 CASSDGRPYEQYF TGTGCCAGCAGTGACGGACGGCCCTACGAGCAGTACTTC
TRBJ1-4 18 TRBD1 NA TRBV7-9 CASSRGQGGDATNEKLFF TGTGCCAGCAGCCGCGGACAGGGGGGAGATGCAACTAATGAAAAACTGTTTTTT
TRBJ2-1 17 TRBD2 few TRBV3-1 CASSQQVLAGGYNEQFF TGTGCCAGCAGCCAGCAGGTACTAGCGGGAGGCTACAATGAGCAGTTCTTC
TRBJ2-5 14 NA few TRBV7-7 CASSLTGGAETQYF TGTGCCAGCAGCTTAACAGGGGGGGCGGAGACCCAGTACTTC
TRBJ1-2 16 TRBD1 few TRBV10-3 CAISERPWTGTYGYTF TGTGCCATCAGTGAACGTCCCTGGACAGGGACCTATGGCTACACCTTC
TRBJ2-1 13 NA NA TRBV3-1 CASSQLTWVGQFF TGTGCCAGCAGCCAATTGACATGGGTAGGGCAGTTCTTC
TRBJ1-6 15 NA NA TRBV30 CASTWGGSYNSPLHF TGTGCCTCCACCTGGGGAGGATCCTATAATTCACCCCTCCACTTT
TRBJ2-1 12 NA NA TRBV7-9 CASSPPMGEQFF TGTGCCAGCAGCCCTCCAATGGGTGAGCAGTTCTTC
TRBJ1-1 14 NA NA TRBV27 CASSEDRQNTEAFF TGTGCCAGCAGTGAAGACAGACAGAACACTGAAGCTTTCTTT
TRBJ1-2 14 TRBD1 NA TRBV4-3 CASSQVRQGRGYTF TGCGCCAGCAGCCAAGTTCGACAGGGCAGAGGCTACACCTTC
TRBJ2-7 13 NA NA TRBV12-3/TRBV12-4 CASSLRLEHEQYF TGTGCCAGCAGTCTCCGACTAGAACATGAGCAGTACTTC
TRBJ2-3 19 TRBD2 NA TRBV6-5 CASSYDSPASGSFVDTQYF TGTGCCAGCAGTTACGACTCCCCGGCTAGCGGGAGTTTTGTAGATACGCAGTATTTT
TRBJ2-7 13 TRBD1 few TRBV10-3 CAISGTGFDEQYF TGTGCCATCAGTGGGACAGGGTTTGACGAGCAGTACTTC